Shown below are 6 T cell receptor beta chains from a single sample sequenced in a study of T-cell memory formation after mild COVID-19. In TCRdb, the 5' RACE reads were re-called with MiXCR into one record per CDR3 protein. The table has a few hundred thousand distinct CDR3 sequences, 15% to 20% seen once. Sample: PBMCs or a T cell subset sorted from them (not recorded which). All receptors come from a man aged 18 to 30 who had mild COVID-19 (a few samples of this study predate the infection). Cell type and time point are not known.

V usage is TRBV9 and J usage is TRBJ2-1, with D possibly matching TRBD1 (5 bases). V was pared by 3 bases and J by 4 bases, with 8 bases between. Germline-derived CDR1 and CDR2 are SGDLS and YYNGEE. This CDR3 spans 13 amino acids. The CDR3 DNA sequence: TGTGCCAGCAGCGAGGACAATTACAATGAGCAGTTCTTC. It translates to CASSEDNYNEQFF.

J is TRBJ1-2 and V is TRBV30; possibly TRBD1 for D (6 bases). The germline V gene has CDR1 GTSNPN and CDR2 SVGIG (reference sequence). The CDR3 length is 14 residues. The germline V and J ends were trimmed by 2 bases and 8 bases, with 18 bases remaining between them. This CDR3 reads CAWSTLIRGGGYTF. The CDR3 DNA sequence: TGTGCCTGGAGTACCCTAATACGGGGGGGCGGCTACACCTTC.

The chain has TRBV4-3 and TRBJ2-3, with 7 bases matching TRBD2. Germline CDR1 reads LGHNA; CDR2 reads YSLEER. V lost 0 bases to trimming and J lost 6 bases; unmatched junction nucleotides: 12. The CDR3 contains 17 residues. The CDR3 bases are TGCGCCAGCAGCCAAGATTATCGCGGGGGTCCCCCCGATACGCAGTATTTT. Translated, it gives CASSQDYRGGPPDTQYF.

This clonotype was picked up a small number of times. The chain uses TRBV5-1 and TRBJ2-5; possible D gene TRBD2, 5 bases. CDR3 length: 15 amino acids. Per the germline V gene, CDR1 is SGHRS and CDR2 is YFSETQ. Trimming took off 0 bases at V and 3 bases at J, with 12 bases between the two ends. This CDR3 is CASSLGLRVEETQYF. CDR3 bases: TGCGCCAGCAGCTTGGGGCTGAGGGTTGAAGAGACCCAGTACTTC. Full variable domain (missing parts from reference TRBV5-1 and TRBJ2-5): KAGVTQTPRYLIKTRGQQVTLSCSPISGHRSVSWYQQTPGQGLQFLFEYFSETQRNKGNFPGRFSGRQFSNSRSEMNVSTLELGDSALYLCASSLGLRVEETQYFGPGTRLLVL.

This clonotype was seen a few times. Written as DNA, the CDR3 is TGTGCCAGCAGCTCGAGGGGGCAGGATGAGCAGTTCTTC. Protein product: CASSSRGQDEQFF. The rearrangement links TRBV7-9 to TRBJ2-1; 7 nucleotides agree with TRBD1. The trim removed 4 bases at V and 8 bases at J, leaving 5 bases unmatched. The CDR3 runs 13 residues. Germline CDR1 reads SEHNR; CDR2 reads FQNEAQ (reference sequence).

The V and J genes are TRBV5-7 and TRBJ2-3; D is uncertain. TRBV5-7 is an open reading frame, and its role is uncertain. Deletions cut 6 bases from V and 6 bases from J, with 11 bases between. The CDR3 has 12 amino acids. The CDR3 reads CASNSRWDTQYF. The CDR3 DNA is TGTGCCAGCAACTCCAGGTGGGATACGCAGTATTTT.